The T cell receptor beta chain described here comes from a study of response to subunit inactivated influenza vaccine. Findings and caveats of the study: Researchers suggested that each seasonal influenza vaccination recruits few new T cells.

The CDR3 is 12 amino acids. Germline loops: CDR1 SGHTA, CDR2 FQGNSA. V was clipped by 1 base and J by 7 bases, with 7 bases between them. For this clonotype: Its matching antigen is unknown.

TCRdb analysed the RT-PCR reads with MiXCR anew, one entry per CDR3 protein. Among 650,000 to 800,000 distinct CDR3 sequences listed, roughly 20% were seen once. The V gene is TRBV7-2, the J gene TRBJ1-1; tentatively, D is TRBD1 (5 bases). This specimen was PBMCs from blood, taken 5 to 6 days after vaccination. This TCR came from a man aged 50 or older who received an inactivated influenza vaccine. The DNA for the CDR3 is TGTGCCAGCAGCTTAGGACAGAATGAAGCTTTCTTT. It codes for CASSLGQNEAFF.